This T cell receptor beta chain is drawn from a study of T cell responses to AZD1222 COVID-19 vaccine. Findings of the study overall: Vaccination with two AZD1222 doses was followed by a rise in Spike-specific TCR breadth and depth. Repertoires were collected only later (after the peak T cell response had occurred). Donors skewed white British and female; clonal diversity was possibly underestimated. Spike was spanned by vaccine-associated CD4 TCRs, which were dominant at 160-218 and 743-854.

The protocol was immunoSEQ multiplex PCR, while the TCRdb copy is restricted to in-frame clones and leaves out a portion. The table shows 120,000 or so clones, with 85% to 90% occurring only once. In germline, CDR1 is SEHNR, CDR2 FQNEAQ (reference sequence). The CDR3 runs to 14 residues. Trimming removed 5 bases at V and 5 bases at J, with 12 bases between. A note on this clone: As yet, its antigen is unknown.

V is TRBV7-9 and J is TRBJ2-2; tentatively, D is TRBD1 (5 bases). The specimen was peripheral blood, collected on day 0 of MenACWY control vaccination. This clonotype originated in an adult in good health. CDR3 DNA sequence: TGTGCCAGCAGCCCCGACAGATCTACCGGGGAGCTGTTTTTT. It encodes CASSPDRSTGELFF. Filled out from reference TRBV7-9 and TRBJ2-2, the complete variable domain reads DTGVSQNPRHKITKRGQNVTFRCDPISEHNRLYWYRQTLGQGPEFLTYFQNEAQLEKSRLLSDRFSAERPKGSFSTLEIQRTEQGDSAMYLCASSPDRSTGELFFGEGSRLTVL.